This T cell receptor (beta chain) is drawn from a study of T-cell memory formation after mild COVID-19. This clonotype turned up a few times. TCRdb used MiXCR to reprocess the 5' RACE reads, holding one entry per CDR3 protein. The table has about half a million distinct CDR3 sequences, 15% to 20% seen once. The sequencing input was PBMCs or a T cell subset sorted from them (not recorded which). The source of this sequence is an adult woman who had mild COVID-19 (a few samples of this study predate the infection). Cell type and time point are not known.

The CDR3 DNA reads TGTGCCAGCAGTTTCCCCACCTATGGCTACACCTTC. It is translated as CASSFPTYGYTF. The J gene is TRBJ1-2, the V gene TRBV12-3 or TRBV12-4; D gene unclear. V lost 3 bases, J lost 4 bases, and 6 bases lay in between. CDR3 length equals 12 residues.